What follows is one T cell receptor beta chain and its context. The trim removed 3 bases at V and 4 bases at J, leaving 3 bases unmatched. CDR1 SGDLS and CDR2 YYNGEE come from the germline V gene. There are 16 residues in the CDR3. Negatively enriched CD4+ T cells were divided by CD45RA into naive and memory. Sequencing used immunoSEQ multiplex PCR; TCRdb keeps in-frame clones, though not all of them. The repertoire holds over a million clones, with roughly 96% as singletons. The source of the sample is a study of shared clonotypes between healthy human individuals. Input material: naive CD4+ T cells sorted from blood. The subset: CD45RA+ positively selected. The TCR sequence derives from a man younger than 40 in good health. This chain connects TRBV9 to TRBJ2-1, with TRBD2 matching 14 bases. The CDR3 spells CASSGGLAGAYNEQFF. DNA of the CDR3: TGTGCCAGCAGCGGGGGACTAGCGGGAGCGTACAATGAGCAGTTCTTC.